Listed here are 18 T cell receptor beta chains from one sample, sequenced in a study of CD8 T cells in Susac syndrome. Random-hexamer reverse transcription was applied to about 0.5 to 1 ug RNA. A single record per CDR3 protein comes from TCRdb applying MiXCR to the immunoSEQ multiplex PCR reads. The sample contains some 18,000 distinct CDR3 sequences, around 95% of which appear only once. The sample taken for sequencing was CD8+ T cells from PBMCs. The receptors here all came from a human donor in good health.

V usage is TRBV24-1 and J usage is TRBJ2-4, with D maybe TRBD1 (6 bases). The germline V and J ends were trimmed by 4 bases and 6 bases, with 12 bases remaining between them. The length of the CDR3 is 14 residues. The germline V gene has CDR1 KGHDR and CDR2 SFDVKD. The CDR3 region has the DNA TGTGCCACCAGTGAATCCGACAGGCCAAACATTCAGTACTTC. Its protein is CATSESDRPNIQYF.

This chain connects TRBV20-1 to TRBJ2-1; TRBD2 aligns across 9 bases. In germline, CDR1 is DFQATT, CDR2 SNEGSKA (reference sequence). J gave up 9 bases and V 6 bases, and 6 bases lay outside the gene matches. This CDR3 contains 12 residues. DNA of the CDR3: TGCAGTGCCCCACTAGCGGGTATTGAGCAGTTCTTC. Its translation: CSAPLAGIEQFF.

V gene TRBV7-2 combines with J gene TRBJ1-2, with 8 nucleotides matching TRBD1. CDR3 length: 15 residues. In germline, CDR1 is SGHTA, CDR2 FQGNSA. J lost 1 base, V lost 5 bases, and 6 bases had no gene match. CDR3 in DNA: TGTGCCAGCAGCACCTGGACAGGGATTAACTATGGCTACACCTTC. Its translation: CASSTWTGINYGYTF.

This rearrangement joins TRBV5-1 to TRBJ1-2; 8 positions agree with TRBD1. Germline trimming cut 4 bases from V and 6 bases from J; bases unmatched to any gene: 8. CDR1 is SGHRS, CDR2 YFSETQ, per germline. This CDR3 comprises 14 residues. The CDR3 reads CASSKEAGGDGYTF. CDR3 coding DNA: TGCGCCAGCAGCAAGGAGGCAGGGGGCGATGGCTACACCTTC.

This chain uses TRBV5-1 with TRBJ2-3; 9 nucleotides line up with TRBD2. Trimming cost V 1 base and J 6 bases; bases outside gene matches: 6. The CDR3 spans 15 residues. Germline V gene lookup returns CDR1 SGHRS and CDR2 YFSETQ. CDR3: CASSLSAGGPDTQYF. The CDR3 DNA is TGCGCCAGCAGCTTGTCGGCGGGAGGGCCGGATACGCAGTATTTT.

The chain uses TRBV5-5 and TRBJ2-3; no clear D gene. The CDR3 spans 16 residues. V dropped 1 base and J dropped 0 bases, with 12 bases sitting between them. The germline V gene encodes CDR1 SGHKS and CDR2 YYEKEE (reference sequence). The CDR3 bases are TGTGCCAGCAGCTTGTCAGCAATTTATAGCACAGATACGCAGTATTTT. Encoded protein: CASSLSAIYSTDTQYF. Based on the CDR3 plus reference TRBV5-5 and TRBJ2-3, the full variable domain is DAGVTQSPTHLIKTRGQQVTLRCSPISGHKSVSWYQQVLGQGPQFIFQYYEKEERGRGNFPDRFSARQFPNYSSELNVNALLLGDSALYLCASSLSAIYSTDTQYFGPGTRLTVL.

J is TRBJ1-1 and V is TRBV7-9; D possibly corresponds to TRBD1 (5 bases). Germline CDR1 is SEHNR and CDR2 is FQNEAQ (reference sequence). The CDR3 length is 15 residues. Trimming took off 4 bases at V and 2 bases at J, with 14 bases between the two ends. The CDR3 loop is CASSYWTGVNTEAFF. The CDR3 DNA reads TGTGCCAGCAGCTATTGGACGGGGGTAAACACTGAAGCTTTCTTT.

The chain has TRBV5-6 and TRBJ2-2; D is unclear. The CDR3 is 13 residues long. V gave up 0 bases and J gave up 7 bases, with 7 bases separating them. From germline, CDR1 is SGHDT and CDR2 YYEEEE. As DNA, the CDR3 is TGTGCCAGCAGCTTGGTGGCTAGCGGGGAGCTGTTTTTT. Translating gives CASSLVASGELFF.

The rearrangement uses TRBV2 and TRBJ2-7; D call uncertain. The CDR3 loop spans 13 amino acids. The V end lost 2 bases, the J end lost 4 bases, and 9 bases lay between the germline ends. Germline V lookup: CDR1 SNHLY, CDR2 FYNNEI. The CDR3 DNA sequence: TGTGCCAGCAGTGAAAATGAGAGATACGAGCAGTACGTC. It encodes CASSENERYEQYV.

The J gene is TRBJ2-1, the V gene TRBV27; D is perhaps TRBD1 (6 bases). The CDR3 has 15 residues. Germline V CDR1 and CDR2: MNHEY, SMNVEV (reference sequence). V was shortened by 3 bases and J by 3 bases, with 12 bases between the two germline ends. CDR3 sequence reads: CASSLGRGIYNEQFF. The CDR3 region has the DNA TGTGCCAGCAGTTTGGGCAGGGGAATCTACAATGAGCAGTTCTTC.

The J gene is TRBJ2-1, the V gene TRBV7-2, with 13 bases matching TRBD2. Germline lookup yields CDR1 SGHTA and CDR2 FQGNSA. Trimming at V came to 5 bases and at J to 4 bases, leaving 5 bases not matched to a gene. CDR3 length: 16 residues. CDR3 nucleotides: TGTGCCAGCAGCCCAGGACTAGCGGGAGCATACAATGAGCAGTTCTTC. It specifies CASSPGLAGAYNEQFF.

The chain is built from TRBV12-3 or TRBV12-4 and TRBJ2-7; TRBD1 or TRBD2 may be the D gene (5 bases each). The length of the CDR3 is 14 residues. With 8 bases removed from V and 0 bases from J, the gap between germline ends came to 14 bases. The CDR3 loop is CASSYVGASYEQYF. The CDR3 DNA sequence: TGTGCCAGCTCCTATGTCGGGGCCTCCTACGAGCAGTACTTC.

The genes are TRBV7-9 and TRBJ2-2; the match to TRBD2 covers 8 bases. The V segment lost 6 bases and the J segment 2 bases; nucleotides outside the gene matches: 8. The CDR3 is 16 residues long. The germline CDR1 and CDR2 sequences are SEHNR and FQNEAQ (reference sequence). The CDR3, as DNA: TGTGCCAGCAGTCCTCCCAGCGGGAGTAACACCGGGGAGCTGTTTTTT. This translates into CASSPPSGSNTGELFF.

V gene TRBV9 combines with J gene TRBJ1-1; D might be TRBD1 (5 bases). Germline assignment: CDR1 SGDLS and CDR2 YYNGEE. V gave up 4 bases and J gave up 3 bases, with 10 bases separating them. The CDR3 contains 13 residues. CDR3 nucleotides: TGTGCCAGCAGCACCCAGGGACACACTGAAGCTTTCTTT. It codes for CASSTQGHTEAFF.

The genes are TRBV12-3 or TRBV12-4 and TRBJ2-1; the match to TRBD2 covers 8 bases. Losses at the gene ends were 4 bases for V and 6 bases for J; bases not matched to a gene: 2. The CDR3 covers 13 residues. In DNA, the CDR3 is TGTGCCAGCAGTTCGGGAGGGCCCAATGAGCAGTTCTTC. Translating it yields CASSSGGPNEQFF.

This clonotype was seen just once. The chain employs TRBV29-1 and TRBJ2-2; D not resolved. The CDR3 runs 13 residues. V lost 6 bases, J lost 1 base, and 9 bases lay in between. Germline V gene lookup returns CDR1 SQVTM and CDR2 ANQGSEA. CDR3 nucleotides: TGCAGCGTCTCGCCGTTGAACACCGGGGAGCTGTTTTTT. This codes for CSVSPLNTGELFF.

J is TRBJ2-1 and V is TRBV5-8; D is ambiguous. V lost 0 bases, J lost 0 bases, and 7 bases lay in between. From germline, CDR1 is SGHTS and CDR2 YDEGEE. This CDR3 is built from 15 residues. CDR3 sequence reads: CASSLAAGSYNEQFF. DNA for the CDR3: TGTGCCAGCAGCTTGGCTGCCGGCTCCTACAATGAGCAGTTCTTC.

This clonotype has more than one count but fewer than ten. The rearrangement uses TRBV14 and TRBJ2-1; D may be TRBD2 (6 bases). Germline V gene sequence: CDR1 SGHDN, CDR2 FVKESK. V lost 11 bases and J 1 base, leaving 18 bases between the germline ends. CDR3 length: 15 amino acids. CDR3 sequence reads: CARQYGLTSYNEQFF. CDR3 in DNA: TGTGCCCGACAATACGGACTAACTTCCTACAATGAGCAGTTCTTC.